These 18 T cell receptor beta chains came from one sample sequenced in a study of shared clonotypes between healthy human individuals. Profiling relied on immunoSEQ multiplex PCR, and the TCRdb table lists in-frame clones only, not all of them. The sample carries approximately 980,000 clones, less than 85% recorded once. Sequencing was done on a sample of memory CD4+ T cells sorted from blood. The subset here: CD45RA-negative fraction. Receptor source: a man between 18 and 35 years old in good health.

On this clone: Other DNA sequences in the same sample also yield this CDR3. The chain carries TRBV9 and TRBJ2-7, with TRBD2 matching 7 bases. CDR1 and CDR2 (germline): SGDLS, YYNGEE. CDR3 length: 14 residues. V was pared by 0 bases and J by 1 base, with 1 base of the junction left unmatched. DNA for the CDR3: TGTGCCAGCAGCGTAGGGGAGGGGTCCTACGAGCAGTACTTC. This encodes CASSVGEGSYEQYF.

The rearrangement uses TRBV2 and TRBJ2-7; TRBD1 aligns across 9 bases. Germline lookup yields CDR1 SNHLY and CDR2 FYNNEI. After removal of 4 bases from V and 1 base from J, the junction contained 5 bases not matched to a gene. The CDR3 loop spans 15 amino acids. For the CDR3, the DNA is TGTGCCAGCAGTGGGGACAGGGCTATTTCCTACGAGCAGTACTTC. Translating gives CASSGDRAISYEQYF.

The sample holds one count of this clone. The rearrangement uses TRBV7-9 and TRBJ2-7, with 8 bases lining up with TRBD1. CDR1 is SEHNR and CDR2 is FQNEAQ in the germline V gene (reference sequence). Trimming removed 4 bases from V and 2 bases from J; junction bases left unmatched: 10. This CDR3 is built from 16 residues. In nucleotides, the CDR3 is TGTGCCAGCAGCTCAGGAAGACAGGGGCGAGCCTACGAGCAGTACTTC. Amino acids: CASSSGRQGRAYEQYF.

The chain combines TRBV5-1 with TRBJ2-3; D gene unclear. Per germline, CDR1 SGHRS and CDR2 YFSETQ. The ends were cut back, 1 base at V and 6 bases at J, with 3 bases in the middle. The CDR3 extends over 11 amino acids. CDR3 protein: CASSLRDTQYF. The DNA of the CDR3 is TGCGCCAGCAGCTTGCGGGATACGCAGTATTTT.

This clone was observed a single time. This chain joins TRBV7-6 and TRBJ1-2, with 9 bases matching TRBD1. V lost 1 base to trimming and J lost 1 base; unmatched junction nucleotides: 1. The CDR3 is made up of 15 amino acids. Germline assignment: CDR1 SGHVS and CDR2 FNYEAQ. The CDR3 nucleotides read TGTGCCAGCAGCTTAGGGACAGGGGTTAACTATGGCTACACCTTC. Translated, it gives CASSLGTGVNYGYTF.

V is TRBV19 and J is TRBJ2-6; D gene ambiguous. Trimming shortened V by 5 bases and J by 1 base, and 6 bases separated the two germline ends. The CDR3 length is 14 residues. Germline CDR1 is LNHDA and CDR2 is SQIVND (reference sequence). CDR3 in DNA: TGTGCCAGTAGTGCTCAGTCTGGGGCCAACGTCCTGACTTTC. Translation: CASSAQSGANVLTF.

The CDR3 loop is CASSQDTDRVLAGHHTGELFF. The CDR3 nucleotides are TGCGCCAGCAGCCAAGATACGGACAGGGTTCTAGCGGGACATCACACCGGGGAGCTGTTTTTT. The chain uses TRBV4-1 and TRBJ2-2; TRBD2 is a possible D gene (9 bases). The V gene lost 0 bases and the J gene lost 3 bases, with 26 bases spanning the gap. The CDR3 has 21 amino acids. Germline V CDR1 and CDR2: MGHRA, YSYEKL.

The chain joins TRBV15 to TRBJ2-3, with no clear D. Germline V gives CDR1 LNHNV, CDR2 YYDKDF (reference sequence). CDR3 length: 14 amino acids. With 0 bases removed from V and 6 bases from J, the gap between germline ends came to 10 bases. The CDR3 protein is CATSRDLRLDTQYF. CDR3 sequence (DNA): TGTGCCACCAGCAGAGATCTAAGGCTGGATACGCAGTATTTT.

The chain uses TRBV28 and TRBJ1-1; D gene unclear. With 3 bases removed from V and 11 bases from J, the gap between germline ends came to 10 bases. The CDR3 is made up of 11 amino acids. CDR1 and CDR2 (germline): MDHEN, SYDVKM. CDR3 bases: TGTGCCAGCAGTTTTTGGGGTGACGCTTTCTTT. Its protein is CASSFWGDAFF.

The gene calls are TRBV29-1 and TRBJ1-5; D unclear. Germline V gene sequence: CDR1 SQVTM, CDR2 ANQGSEA. This CDR3 has 12 amino acids. Deletions cut 8 bases from V and 0 bases from J, with 8 bases between. The DNA for the CDR3 is TGCAGCTTATCCCCTAGCAATCAGCCCCAGCATTTT. This gives the protein CSLSPSNQPQHF.

This clone showed up just a few times. This chain joins TRBV19 and TRBJ2-4, with 8 bases lining up with TRBD1. Looked up from germline, CDR1 is LNHDA and CDR2 is SQIVND (reference sequence). The CDR3 runs to 14 residues. With 5 bases clipped from V and 5 bases from J, the junction kept 5 bases outside the gene matches. CDR3 region: CASSHSDRENIQYF. The DNA of the CDR3 is TGTGCCAGTAGTCACTCGGACAGGGAAAACATTCAGTACTTC.

The chain recombines TRBV5-4 with TRBJ2-5; the D gene is possibly TRBD2 (7 bases). The CDR3 totals 14 residues. V was cut by 2 bases and J by 5 bases, with 13 bases left in between. CDR1 is SGHNT, CDR2 YYREEE, per germline (reference sequence). Here the CDR3 DNA reads TGTGCCAGCAGCTTAGGGGGGGCGCAGGAGACCCAGTACTTC. Its translation: CASSLGGAQETQYF.

The V call is TRBV6-4, the J call TRBJ2-5; the D gene is possibly TRBD2 (7 bases). Germline V lookup: CDR1 MRHNA, CDR2 SNTAGT. This CDR3 contains 14 residues. The V end lost 7 bases, the J end lost 0 bases, and 12 bases lay between the germline ends. This CDR3 reads CASIPGGDQETQYF. CDR3 in DNA: TGTGCCAGCATCCCGGGGGGCGACCAAGAGACCCAGTACTTC.

The chain has TRBV7-9 and TRBJ1-2, with D possibly TRBD1 on 6 matching bases. There are 16 residues in the CDR3. Germline CDR1 SEHNR, CDR2 FQNEAQ (reference sequence). V lost 4 bases and J 4 bases, leaving 19 bases between the germline ends. The DNA of the CDR3 is TGTGCCAGCAGCTATCATGGACAGTTTTTGTCCTATGGCTACACCTTC. It is translated as CASSYHGQFLSYGYTF.

V gene TRBV7-2 combines with J gene TRBJ2-7, with 8 bases matching TRBD2. Germline CDR1 reads SGHTA; CDR2 reads FQGNSA. The CDR3 is made up of 14 amino acids. The ends lost 1 base at V and 3 bases at J; junction bases unmatched: 2. CDR3 region: CASSLGAGVYEQYF. CDR3 coding DNA: TGTGCCAGCAGCTTAGGAGCGGGAGTCTACGAGCAGTACTTC.

J is TRBJ2-3 and V is TRBV9; 10 nucleotides match TRBD1. The CDR3 is 16 amino acids. The trim removed 0 bases at V and 1 base at J, leaving 2 bases unmatched. From germline, CDR1 is SGDLS and CDR2 YYNGEE. The CDR3 DNA reads as TGTGCCAGCAGCGTAGACGGGACAGGGGGCACAGATACGCAGTATTTT. Amino acids: CASSVDGTGGTDTQYF.

The chain links TRBV10-3 to TRBJ2-3; 13 nucleotides line up with TRBD2. Germline-derived CDR1 and CDR2 are ENHRY and SYGVKD. The length of the CDR3 is 18 residues. V lost 4 bases to trimming and J lost 4 bases; unmatched junction nucleotides: 11. The DNA of the CDR3 is TGTGCCATCAGTGGGAACGCCGGACTAGCGGGAGCGGCAGATACGCAGTATTTT. As protein: CAISGNAGLAGAADTQYF.

The V gene is TRBV12-5, the J gene TRBJ2-3; 8 nucleotides agree with TRBD2. The ends lost 1 base at V and 2 bases at J; junction bases unmatched: 8. The CDR3 covers 17 residues. CDR1 is LGHNT and CDR2 is FRNRAP in the germline V gene. CDR3 in amino acids: CASGLALWREVTDTQYF. The CDR3 coding sequence is TGTGCTAGTGGTTTGGCCCTCTGGCGGGAGGTCACAGATACGCAGTATTTT.